A single sample is the source of the 11 T cell receptor beta chains below, sequenced in a study of cytomegalovirus exposure and HLA in healthy donors. The PCR was carried out with 60 Vbeta primers and 13 Jbeta primers. Libraries were prepared by immunoSEQ multiplex PCR; TCRdb keeps only in-frame clonotypes and omits some of them. The sample yields under 70,000 clones, of which the top ten take up roughly 2%. The material sequenced was PBMCs. The receptor set was obtained from a woman under 30 in good health and CMV-seronegative.

V gene TRBV9 combines with J gene TRBJ2-7, with a possible D match to TRBD2 (7 bases). With 3 bases removed from V and 3 bases from J, the gap between germline ends came to 16 bases. Germline-derived CDR1 and CDR2 are SGDLS and YYNGEE. There are 15 residues in the CDR3. The CDR3, as DNA: TGTGCCAGCAGCGAGAGGGGGGGGGATCTCTACGAGCAGTACTTC. Its translation: CASSERGGDLYEQYF.

The V call is TRBV6-6, the J call TRBJ2-2; D is uncertain. V dropped 5 bases and J dropped 5 bases, with 6 bases sitting between them. The CDR3 totals 12 residues. The germline CDR1 and CDR2 sequences are MNHNY and SVGAGI (reference sequence). The DNA for the CDR3 is TGTGCCAGCAGTCGTCCTACCGGGGAGCTGTTTTTT. Its protein product is CASSRPTGELFF.

CDR3 sequence reads: CASHGGETFPYEQYF. CDR3 bases: TGTGCCAGCCATGGGGGGGAGACATTCCCCTACGAGCAGTACTTC. The V call is TRBV18, the J call TRBJ2-7; 7 nucleotides line up with TRBD2. V dropped 8 bases and J dropped 2; count of bases not matched to a gene: 12. The germline V gene has CDR1 KGHSH and CDR2 LQKENI. This CDR3 comprises 15 residues.

The J gene is TRBJ2-7, the V gene TRBV19; a possible D gene is TRBD2 (5 bases). The CDR3 spans 19 residues. The ends were cut back, 4 bases at V and 1 base at J, with 26 bases in the middle. The V gene's germline CDR1 is LNHDA and CDR2 SQIVND (reference sequence). CDR3 in amino acids: CASSNVEALHRRRSYEQYF. The CDR3 region has the DNA TGTGCCAGTAGTAACGTGGAGGCCCTTCATCGCCGTCGGTCCTACGAGCAGTACTTC.

This chain uses TRBV10-3 with TRBJ1-4; tentatively, D is TRBD1 (5 bases). The CDR3 has 16 amino acids. V dropped 6 bases and J dropped 5 bases, with 19 bases sitting between them. The V gene's germline CDR1 is ENHRY and CDR2 SYGVKD. The chain's CDR3 is CAISGSRAAGNEKLFF. CDR3 bases: TGTGCCATCAGCGGCTCCAGGGCTGCGGGAAATGAAAAACTGTTTTTT.

The rearrangement uses TRBV5-6 and TRBJ1-2, with 8 bases matching TRBD1. The CDR3 covers 17 residues. J gave up 2 bases and V 0 bases, and 9 bases lay outside the gene matches. Germline V gene lookup returns CDR1 SGHDT and CDR2 YYEEEE. The CDR3 here is CASSLAGYQGANYGYTF. The CDR3 coding sequence is TGTGCCAGCAGCTTGGCAGGATACCAGGGGGCAAACTATGGCTACACCTTC. Complete variable domain (other parts from reference TRBV5-6 and TRBJ1-2): DAGVTQSPTHLIKTRGQQVTLRCSPKSGHDTVSWYQQALGQGPQFIFQYYEEEERQRGNFPDRFSGHQFPNYSSELNVNALLLGDSALYLCASSLAGYQGANYGYTFGSGTRLTVV.

The chain carries TRBV20-1 and TRBJ2-5, with 7 bases aligning to TRBD2. Germline CDR1 is DFQATT and CDR2 is SNEGSKA (reference sequence). The V and J ends lost 6 bases and 9 bases, in that order; junction bases with no gene match: 1. The CDR3 length is 9 residues. CDR3 loop: CSARGAQYF. The CDR3 DNA follows: TGCAGTGCCCGGGGGGCCCAGTACTTC.

This sequence joins TRBV12-5 and TRBJ2-1, with 7 bases fitting TRBD1. Germline CDR1 and CDR2: LGHNT and FRNRAP. The CDR3 sequence is 17 residues long. The V segment lost 3 bases and the J segment 5 bases; nucleotides outside the gene matches: 13. The CDR3 region has the DNA TGTGCTAGTGGTTTCCGATCTCCGGGACAGTCCAACAATGAGCAGTTCTTC. Amino acid sequence: CASGFRSPGQSNNEQFF. Variable domain in full (rest from reference TRBV12-5 and TRBJ2-1): DARVTQTPRHKVTEMGQEVTMRCQPILGHNTVFWYRQTMMQGLELLAYFRNRAPLDDSGMPKDRFSAEMPDATLATLKIQPSEPRDSAVYFCASGFRSPGQSNNEQFFGPGTRLTVL.

The V call is TRBV27, the J call TRBJ1-1; TRBD1 aligns across 7 bases. There are 16 residues in the CDR3. Germline CDR1 is MNHEY and CDR2 is SMNVEV (reference sequence). V gave up 5 bases and J gave up 1 base; unmatched junction bases: 10. CDR3 sequence (DNA): TGTGCCAGCAGTCGAGAGGACAGGCCGACGAACACTGAAGCTTTCTTT. Amino acid sequence: CASSREDRPTNTEAFF.

The CDR3 DNA reads TGTGCCAGCAGCGGGGGGGACAGGGTTCCCTACGAGCAGTACTTC. Its translation: CASSGGDRVPYEQYF. The rearrangement joins TRBV7-9 to TRBJ2-7; 9 bases match TRBD1. The CDR3 runs 15 residues. From germline, CDR1 is SEHNR and CDR2 FQNEAQ (reference sequence). The V gene end was trimmed by 5 bases and the J gene end by 2 bases; junction bases not matched to a gene: 7. Complete variable domain (other parts from reference TRBV7-9 and TRBJ2-7): DTGVSQNPRHKITKRGQNVTFRCDPISEHNRLYWYRQTLGQGPEFLTYFQNEAQLEKSRLLSDRFSAERPKGSFSTLEIQRTEQGDSAMYLCASSGGDRVPYEQYFGPGTRLTVT.

This chain links TRBV7-6 with TRBJ1-1, with D unresolved. Trimming took off 1 base at V and 0 bases at J, with 15 bases between the two ends. The germline CDR1 and CDR2 sequences are SGHVS and FNYEAQ. The CDR3 runs to 17 residues. The CDR3 DNA follows: TGTGCCAGCAGCTTAGGTCTCGTCGGACTCATGAACACTGAAGCTTTCTTT. This sequence encodes CASSLGLVGLMNTEAFF.